The 32 T cell receptor beta chains below come from one sample, sequenced in a study of T cell changes during pregnancy in multiple sclerosis. Assay used: immunoSEQ multiplex PCR; TCRdb lists only in-frame clones, some missing. The data contain 79,000 or so clones, approximately 90% of them singletons. The specimen was peripheral blood, collected in the first trimester of pregnancy. The source is a female donor in good health, enrolled as a control in a pregnancy study.

The CDR3 coding sequence is TGTGCCAGCAGTTTAGTTCGGGGCACAGATACGCAGTATTTT. Translating it yields CASSLVRGTDTQYF. This chain connects TRBV27 to TRBJ2-3; the D is unclear. Germline lookup yields CDR1 MNHEY and CDR2 SMNVEV (reference sequence). The CDR3 is made up of 14 amino acids. Trimming pared 2 bases from V and 1 base from J, leaving 7 bases between.

The J gene is TRBJ1-2, the V gene TRBV9, with TRBD1 matching over 7 bases. The length of the CDR3 is 15 residues. Germline trimming cut 3 bases from V and 8 bases from J; bases unmatched to any gene: 13. The germline V gene has CDR1 SGDLS and CDR2 YYNGEE. The CDR3 DNA follows: TGTGCCAGCAGCGCCGGACAGGCGGCTTCCCTGGGCTACACCTTC. It codes for CASSAGQAASLGYTF.

The rearrangement links TRBV30 to TRBJ2-7; TRBD1 aligns across 7 bases. Germline values: CDR1 GTSNPN, CDR2 SVGIG (reference sequence). Losses at the gene ends were 2 bases for V and 3 bases for J; bases not matched to a gene: 7. The CDR3 length is 14 residues. The CDR3 spells CAWSSTGSIYEQYF. DNA for the CDR3: TGTGCCTGGAGTTCGACAGGGAGTATCTACGAGCAGTACTTC.

The V call is TRBV27, the J call TRBJ2-5; the D gene is possibly TRBD1 (5 bases). The CDR3 has 16 amino acids. V lost 5 bases to trimming and J lost 1 base, with 17 bases between them. From germline, CDR1 is MNHEY and CDR2 SMNVEV (reference sequence). This CDR3 reads CASSPQLPDSQETQYF. DNA of the CDR3: TGTGCCAGCAGTCCCCAATTACCCGACAGCCAAGAGACCCAGTACTTC.

V is TRBV10-2 and J is TRBJ2-3, with a possible D match to TRBD1 (5 bases). V was trimmed by 8 bases and J by 6 bases, leaving 12 bases between them. The CDR3 is 12 amino acids. Germline-derived CDR1 and CDR2 are WSHSY and SAAADI. The CDR3 nucleotides are TGCGCCAGCGTGGAGAAGGGGGATACGCAGTATTTT. It yields the protein CASVEKGDTQYF.

This chain links TRBV6-6 with TRBJ1-5; D remains ambiguous. Germline values: CDR1 MNHNY, CDR2 SVGAGI (reference sequence). This CDR3 comprises 14 residues. With 2 bases removed from V and 5 bases from J, the gap between germline ends came to 10 bases. The DNA for the CDR3 is TGTGCCAGCAGTTACAAGGGAGTCGATCAGCCCCAGCATTTT. Translation gives CASSYKGVDQPQHF.

The CDR3: CASSLDSGGVDTGELFF. DNA for the CDR3: TGTGCCAGCAGCCTAGACAGCGGGGGGGTGGACACCGGGGAGCTGTTTTTT. The chain carries TRBV7-3 and TRBJ2-2; 10 nucleotides match TRBD2. Germline CDR1 reads SGHTA; CDR2 reads FQGTGA. The V gene end was trimmed by 5 bases and the J gene end by 3 bases; junction bases not matched to a gene: 9. The CDR3 length is 17 residues.

In nucleotides, the CDR3 is TGTGCCAGCAGCTTAGTAGCGGGCCAGGCGTACGAGCAGTACTTC. Amino acids: CASSLVAGQAYEQYF. The chain joins TRBV11-1 to TRBJ2-7; TRBD2 matches 7 bases. Germline values: CDR1 SGHAT, CDR2 FQDESV (reference sequence). V lost 1 base and J lost 4; bases outside the gene matches: 7. The CDR3 covers 15 residues. Looking up the rest from reference TRBV11-1 and TRBJ2-7 gives the full variable domain: EAEVAQSPRYKITEKSQAVAFWCDPISGHATLYWYRQILGQGPELLVQFQDESVVDDSQLPKDRFSAERLKGVDSTLKIQPAELGDSAMYLCASSLVAGQAYEQYFGPGTRLTVT.

This clone came up once. The rearrangement uses TRBV28 and TRBJ2-1; the match to TRBD2 covers 8 bases. CDR3 size: 14 residues. Germline CDR1 reads MDHEN; CDR2 reads SYDVKM. Unmatched junction bases numbered 3, after V lost 6 bases and J lost 2 bases. In nucleotides, the CDR3 is TGTGCCAGCAGCCAGACTAGCGCCTACAATGAGCAGTTCTTC. This translates into CASSQTSAYNEQFF.

The rearrangement links TRBV5-1 to TRBJ2-2; 7 bases are shared with TRBD1. This CDR3 spans 14 amino acids. J gave up 1 base and V 5 bases, and 2 bases lay outside the gene matches. Germline V lookup: CDR1 SGHRS, CDR2 YFSETQ. CDR3 sequence reads: CASRGGMNTGELFF. The CDR3 region has the DNA TGCGCCAGCAGAGGGGGCATGAACACCGGGGAGCTGTTTTTT.

J is TRBJ2-7 and V is TRBV5-8; TRBD2 might be the D (5 bases). Germline V gene data show CDR1 as SGHTS and CDR2 as YDEGEE. The V end lost 4 bases, the J end lost 0 bases, and 11 bases lay between the germline ends. The CDR3 has 14 amino acids. As DNA, the CDR3 is TGTGCCAGCAGCCCCGGGGTCAGCTCCTACGAGCAGTACTTC. Translating it yields CASSPGVSSYEQYF.

This clone was observed a single time. V usage is TRBV19 and J usage is TRBJ1-2; D might be TRBD1 (5 bases). This CDR3 has 16 residues. Germline V gene sequence: CDR1 LNHDA, CDR2 SQIVND (reference sequence). V lost 3 bases and J 2 bases, leaving 16 bases between the germline ends. The chain's CDR3 is CASSIPTTVPNYGYTF. The CDR3, as DNA: TGTGCCAGTAGTATCCCGACGACAGTGCCGAACTATGGCTACACCTTC.

This clone was seen just once. J is TRBJ1-6 and V is TRBV6-6; D remains unclear. The CDR3 runs to 14 residues. Per the germline V gene, CDR1 is MNHNY and CDR2 is SVGAGI (reference sequence). The V and J ends lost 2 bases and 6 bases respectively, with 8 bases between them. The CDR3 region is CASSYGQANSPLHF. The CDR3 region has the DNA TGTGCCAGCAGTTACGGTCAGGCTAATTCACCCCTCCACTTT.

This chain uses TRBV5-1 with TRBJ1-5, with 7 bases matching TRBD1. The CDR3 has 13 residues. Germline V CDR1 and CDR2: SGHRS, YFSETQ. With 3 bases clipped from V and 4 bases from J, the junction kept 1 base outside the gene matches. CDR3 protein: CASSWTGNQPQHF. For the CDR3, the DNA is TGCGCCAGCAGCTGGACAGGTAATCAGCCCCAGCATTTT.

This chain uses TRBV7-9 with TRBJ2-5; 11 nucleotides agree with TRBD2. CDR1 and CDR2 from the germline V gene are SEHNR and FQNEAQ (reference sequence). The CDR3 spans 15 residues. V lost 8 bases and J lost 4; bases outside the gene matches: 9. The CDR3 sequence is CASEGSGGDRETQYF. The CDR3 bases are TGTGCCAGCGAGGGTAGCGGGGGGGATAGAGAGACCCAGTACTTC.

J is TRBJ1-1 and V is TRBV6-5; 9 bases map to TRBD1. V lost 0 bases to trimming and J lost 11 bases; unmatched junction nucleotides: 13. This CDR3 contains 16 residues. The germline V gene has CDR1 MNHEY and CDR2 SVGAGI. CDR3 residues: CASSYSGFTGGARAFF. The CDR3 DNA follows: TGTGCCAGCAGTTACTCTGGTTTTACAGGGGGCGCGAGGGCTTTCTTT.

The chain combines TRBV4-3 with TRBJ1-1; TRBD1 aligns across 7 bases. Germline trimming cut 3 bases from V and 5 bases from J; bases unmatched to any gene: 6. The CDR3 is 14 residues long. CDR1 and CDR2 from the germline V gene are LGHNA and YSLEER. The CDR3 protein is CASSQSTGLTEAFF. DNA for the CDR3: TGCGCCAGCAGCCAGTCGACAGGGTTGACTGAAGCTTTCTTT.

The V call is TRBV9, the J call TRBJ2-7; D possibly corresponds to TRBD1 (6 bases). Germline CDR1 is SGDLS and CDR2 is YYNGEE. The length of the CDR3 is 10 residues. With 5 bases removed from V and 13 bases from J, the gap between germline ends came to 13 bases. The CDR3 here is CASSGGLVYF. Here the CDR3 DNA reads TGTGCCAGCAGTGGGGGCTTAGTTTACTTC.

The rearrangement links TRBV7-6 to TRBJ1-1; 7 bases agree with TRBD1. The CDR3 consists of 15 residues. From germline, CDR1 is SGHVS and CDR2 FNYEAQ. V shed 6 bases and J 4 bases; nucleotides not matched to a gene: 11. The CDR3 DNA reads as TGTGCCAGCAGGCCGATTACAGGGGCGGGCACTGAAGCTTTCTTT. This codes for CASRPITGAGTEAFF.

The V and J genes are TRBV6-5 and TRBJ2-7; D is ambiguous. This CDR3 region has 13 residues. The germline gives CDR1 MNHEY, CDR2 SVGAGI. Trimming took off 0 bases at V and 3 bases at J, with 6 bases between the two ends. CDR3 DNA: TGTGCCAGCAGTTACTCGCGGAGCTACGAGCAGTACTTC. Amino acids: CASSYSRSYEQYF.

This chain joins TRBV10-3 and TRBJ2-7, with D possibly being TRBD2 (6 bases). The length of the CDR3 is 14 residues. V gave up 6 bases and J gave up 6 bases, with 18 bases separating them. CDR1 and CDR2 from the germline V gene are ENHRY and SYGVKD. The CDR3 nucleotides are TGTGCCATCAGGGGGGAGGTAGAGTGGTCCGAGCAGTACTTC. Protein: CAIRGEVEWSEQYF.

The chain couples TRBV4-2 to TRBJ2-7; the D gene is possibly TRBD2 (6 bases). The germline V gene encodes CDR1 LGHNA and CDR2 YNFKEQ. This CDR3 contains 14 residues. V lost 4 bases to trimming and J lost 4 bases, with 14 bases between them. CDR3 nucleotides: TGTGCCAGCAGCCCTTACGCGGGGTTTTACGAGCAGTACTTC. It translates to CASSPYAGFYEQYF.

V is TRBV28 and J is TRBJ1-2, with TRBD1 identical over 8 bases. The CDR3 has 15 residues. Germline V gene lookup returns CDR1 MDHEN and CDR2 SYDVKM. V shed 10 bases and J 0 bases; nucleotides not matched to a gene: 10. CDR3 region: CATRTGGTSNYGYTF. CDR3 nucleotides: TGTGCCACCCGCACAGGGGGGACCTCTAACTATGGCTACACCTTC.

The chain is built from TRBV11-2 and TRBJ1-1; D gene unclear. The germline V gene encodes CDR1 SGHAT and CDR2 FQNNGV. The CDR3 is 13 amino acids. The ends were cut back, 1 base at V and 1 base at J, with 4 bases in the middle. In nucleotides, the CDR3 is TGTGCCAGCAGCTTAGTAGAGAACACTGAAGCTTTCTTT. It encodes CASSLVENTEAFF.

The V call is TRBV6-4, the J call TRBJ2-3; 11 bases are a match to TRBD2. This CDR3 has 16 residues. V gave up 5 bases and J gave up 0 bases; unmatched junction bases: 4. In germline, CDR1 is MRHNA, CDR2 SNTAGT. In nucleotides, the CDR3 is TGTGCCAGCAGTCCCTCTAGCGGGGGGAGCACAGATACGCAGTATTTT. Its protein product is CASSPSSGGSTDTQYF.

The rearrangement joins TRBV18 to TRBJ1-2; tentative D call: TRBD1 (5 bases). The CDR3 runs 14 residues. Germline CDR1 reads KGHSH; CDR2 reads LQKENI. V was clipped by 3 bases and J by 1 base, with 9 bases between them. The CDR3 coding sequence is TGTGCCAGCTCACCGGCGACAGTTAACTATGGCTACACCTTC. As protein: CASSPATVNYGYTF.

This chain connects TRBV5-1 to TRBJ1-1, with D perhaps matching TRBD1 (5 bases). V lost 3 bases to trimming and J lost 1 base, with 7 bases between them. CDR3 length: 13 residues. The germline gives CDR1 SGHRS, CDR2 YFSETQ. This chain's CDR3 is CASSSGQNTEAFF. For the CDR3, the DNA is TGCGCCAGCAGCTCCGGACAGAACACTGAAGCTTTCTTT.

This clone has just a few counts. The chain links TRBV19 to TRBJ1-5; D is uncertain. Trimming cost V 8 bases and J 0 bases, with 11 bases left between them. Germline assignment: CDR1 LNHDA and CDR2 SQIVND (reference sequence). This CDR3 spans 14 amino acids. DNA for the CDR3: TGTGCCAGTCTTCAGGTCTATAGCAATCAGCCCCAGCATTTT. It encodes CASLQVYSNQPQHF.

This clone came up once. The chain links TRBV11-1 to TRBJ1-1, with 7 nucleotides matching TRBD1. Germline assignment: CDR1 SGHAT and CDR2 FQDESV (reference sequence). This CDR3 has 16 residues. J gave up 4 bases and V 4 bases, and 12 bases lay outside the gene matches. DNA of the CDR3: TGTGCCAGCAGCTCACCCTCAACAGGGGTGGTCACTGAAGCTTTCTTT. Translating it yields CASSSPSTGVVTEAFF. The full variable domain, in which reference TRBV11-1 and TRBJ1-1 provide the parts outside the CDR3, is EAEVAQSPRYKITEKSQAVAFWCDPISGHATLYWYRQILGQGPELLVQFQDESVVDDSQLPKDRFSAERLKGVDSTLKIQPAELGDSAMYLCASSSPSTGVVTEAFFGQGTRLTVV.

J is TRBJ2-1 and V is TRBV7-2; D uncertain. There are 16 residues in the CDR3. The V gene lost 1 base and the J gene lost 8 bases, with 18 bases spanning the gap. CDR1 is SGHTA, CDR2 FQGNSA, per germline. The DNA for the CDR3 is TGTGCCAGCAGCTTAGTCCAACCCCGCAAGAGCGATGAGCAGTTCTTC. It codes for CASSLVQPRKSDEQFF.

The chain links TRBV7-8 to TRBJ2-2; the match to TRBD1 covers 7 bases. This CDR3 spans 18 amino acids. V shed 3 bases, J shed 1 base, and the junction held 11 bases outside the gene matches. The germline V gene has CDR1 SGHVS and CDR2 FQNEAQ. For the CDR3, the DNA is TGTGCCAGCAGCTTCAAAAACACGGGACAGATGAACACCGGGGAGCTGTTTTTT. This sequence encodes CASSFKNTGQMNTGELFF.

V is TRBV6-5 and J is TRBJ1-2; perhaps TRBD1 as D (6 bases). There are 15 residues in the CDR3. The V gene lost 0 bases and the J gene lost 4 bases, with 12 bases spanning the gap. CDR1 is MNHEY, CDR2 SVGAGI, per germline. The DNA of the CDR3 is TGTGCCAGCAGTTACTCGGCCAGGGGCGGCTATGGCTACACCTTC. Protein sequence: CASSYSARGGYGYTF.